The sequence of this TCR beta chain was determined in a study of blood T cell repertoires in COVID-19. Turning to the study itself: Whether acute or convalescent, the COVID-19 samples came from the United States, Italy and Spain. Nucleic acid was either cDNA or gDNA, and it came from T cells, B-cell-depleted T cells, or PBMCs.

The CDR3 is 22 residues long. Germline CDR1 and CDR2: LGHDT and YNNKEL (reference sequence). Germline trimming cut 0 bases from V and 2 bases from J; bases unmatched to any gene: 16. In the original processing: Estimation of nucleated cell counts was performed using reference gene primer amplification. Sequenced by immunoSEQ multiplex PCR; TCRdb stores in-frame clones only, minus some. V and J calls and clone size are those listed in that table; D and trimming were worked out from the DNA. This table has a few hundred thousand clones, roughly 83% appearing once. Sequencing used peripheral blood. This chain links TRBV3-1 (or the pseudogene TRBV3-2) with TRBJ2-1; 13 bases are shared with TRBD2. This TCR derives from a woman aged 50 to 60 with acute or convalescent COVID-19. CDR3 in DNA: TGTGCCAGCAGCCAAGAGGGGAATACGGGACTAGCGGGAAGAGCCCCCTACAATGAGCAGTTCTTC. Amino acids: CASSQEGNTGLAGRAPYNEQFF.